This T cell receptor (beta chain) was sequenced for a study of CD8 T cells in Susac syndrome. RNA amounts of about 0.45 to 1 ug underwent reverse transcription with random hexamers. The CDR3 of TCR beta was amplified by immunoSEQ multiplex PCR across 54 Vbeta and 13 Jbeta. TCRdb passed the immunoSEQ multiplex PCR reads through MiXCR, listing each CDR3 protein once. The sample has roughly 200,000 distinct CDR3 sequences, approximately 95% seen once. Blood CD8+ and CD4+ T cells underwent high-throughput TCR beta sequencing. Germline values: CDR1 MNHEY, CDR2 SMNVEV (reference sequence). The CDR3 runs to 14 residues.

V usage is TRBV27 and J usage is TRBJ2-3, with D unresolved. The receptor's source is a human donor with multiple sclerosis. Input material: CD8+ T cells from PBMCs. The CDR3 DNA reads as TGTTCATTAAGTGGGTCCAGTCCCACAGATACGCAGTATTTT. It translates to CSLSGSSPTDTQYF.